These 25 T cell receptor beta chains originate from one sample sequenced in a study of cytomegalovirus exposure and HLA in healthy donors. The primer mix had 60 Vbeta and 13 Jbeta primers. TCRdb's copy holds only in-frame clones and misses some; the assay was immunoSEQ multiplex PCR. Among approximately 140,000 clones listed, around 80% were seen once. The sample consisted of PBMCs. The receptor set was obtained from a man between 18 and 35 years old in good health and CMV-seropositive.

The chain combines TRBV5-1 with TRBJ1-1, with 9 bases aligning to TRBD1. The CDR3 runs to 15 residues. Unmatched junction bases numbered 5, after V lost 4 bases and J lost 1 base. Germline CDR1 is SGHRS and CDR2 is YFSETQ. CDR3 loop: CASSGGTGTNTEAFF. The CDR3 DNA follows: TGCGCCAGCAGCGGGGGGACAGGGACGAACACTGAAGCTTTCTTT.

V is TRBV7-2 and J is TRBJ2-1, with 8 bases lining up with TRBD2. This CDR3 spans 15 amino acids. V dropped 8 bases and J dropped 4; count of bases not matched to a gene: 10. The germline gives CDR1 SGHTA, CDR2 FQGNSA. The DNA for the CDR3 is TGTGCCAGCCAGAAGCGGGAGAATTCATACAATGAGCAGTTCTTC. The encoded protein is CASQKRENSYNEQFF.

This clone was detected only a few times. The chain recombines TRBV7-9 with TRBJ1-1, with unresolved D. The CDR3 has 16 residues. CDR1 and CDR2 from the germline V gene are SEHNR and FQNEAQ (reference sequence). The germline V and J ends were trimmed by 5 bases and 1 base, with 17 bases remaining between them. The CDR3 protein is CASSPARVGSNTEAFF. The CDR3 bases are TGTGCCAGCAGCCCCGCGAGGGTCGGATCGAACACTGAAGCTTTCTTT.

The gene calls are TRBV6-1 and TRBJ1-2, with TRBD1 matching over 10 bases. The CDR3 has 15 amino acids. The trim removed 4 bases at V and 2 bases at J, leaving 4 bases unmatched. Germline V gene lookup returns CDR1 MNHNS and CDR2 SASEGT. The CDR3 DNA follows: TGTGCCAGCAGTGTACGGACAGGGGGAAACTATGGCTACACCTTC. It yields the protein CASSVRTGGNYGYTF.

This clone was seen only once. This sequence joins TRBV27 and TRBJ2-7; TRBD1 agrees at 7 bases. The CDR3 is made up of 14 amino acids. The trim removed 3 bases at V and 6 bases at J, leaving 8 bases unmatched. Germline lookup yields CDR1 MNHEY and CDR2 SMNVEV (reference sequence). CDR3 sequence: CASSLSKGAGEQYF. CDR3 bases: TGTGCCAGCAGTTTGTCGAAGGGGGCGGGCGAGCAGTACTTC.

The chain links TRBV29-1 to TRBJ1-4, with a tentative D call TRBD1 (6 bases). The germline CDR1 and CDR2 sequences are SQVTM and ANQGSEA. The V end lost 4 bases, the J end lost 3 bases, and 18 bases lay between the germline ends. There are 16 residues in the CDR3. CDR3 DNA sequence: TGCAGCGTTGCCGGCAGGGGCGGGGGAGCTAATGAAAAACTGTTTTTT. Its protein is CSVAGRGGGANEKLFF.

The gene calls are TRBV2 and TRBJ1-2; D is perhaps TRBD1 (6 bases). With 7 bases removed from V and 2 bases from J, the gap between germline ends came to 14 bases. Germline lookup yields CDR1 SNHLY and CDR2 FYNNEI. The CDR3 covers 14 residues. The CDR3 DNA reads as TGTGCCAGCATCTTCCAGGGACAAAACTATGGCTACACCTTC. Translation gives CASIFQGQNYGYTF.

This chain uses TRBV5-6 with TRBJ1-1; TRBD1 aligns across 8 bases. The J segment lost 2 bases and the V segment lost 0 bases, leaving 3 bases of the junction unmatched. In germline, CDR1 is SGHDT, CDR2 YYEEEE. This CDR3 has 15 residues. DNA for the CDR3: TGTGCCAGCAGCTTGGTGGGACAGGAAAACACTGAAGCTTTCTTT. Its protein is CASSLVGQENTEAFF.

This chain links TRBV5-4 with TRBJ2-7; D perhaps matches TRBD1 (6 bases). The length of the CDR3 is 14 residues. V lost 4 bases, J lost 1 base, and 12 bases lay in between. Germline-derived CDR1 and CDR2 are SGHNT and YYREEE (reference sequence). For the CDR3, the DNA is TGTGCCAGCAGCACCGAGGACAGATCCTACGAGCAGTACTTC. Protein sequence: CASSTEDRSYEQYF.

J is TRBJ1-2 and V is TRBV28, with 7 bases fitting TRBD1. J was trimmed by 2 bases and V by 6 bases; bases with no gene match: 0. CDR1 and CDR2 from the germline V gene are MDHEN and SYDVKM. The CDR3 consists of 12 residues. CDR3 coding DNA: TGTGCCAGCAGGGACAGGAACTATGGCTACACCTTC. It encodes CASRDRNYGYTF.

Here the CDR3 reads CASSLDRENYEQYF. The CDR3 DNA follows: TGCGCCAGCAGCTTGGATAGAGAGAACTACGAGCAGTACTTC. The chain combines TRBV5-1 with TRBJ2-7, with D unresolved. Trimming cost V 0 bases and J 3 bases, with 10 bases left between them. CDR1 SGHRS and CDR2 YFSETQ come from the germline V gene. The CDR3 sequence is 14 residues long.

The chain carries TRBV27 and TRBJ2-7, with TRBD2 matching over 12 bases. There are 14 residues in the CDR3. Germline assignment: CDR1 MNHEY and CDR2 SMNVEV (reference sequence). Losses at the gene ends were 6 bases for V and 9 bases for J; bases not matched to a gene: 9. The CDR3 DNA is TGTGCCAGCAGGGGTAGACTAGCGGGAGACCTGCAGTACTTC. It codes for CASRGRLAGDLQYF.

The chain is built from TRBV19 and TRBJ2-7, with a tentative D call TRBD1 (5 bases). The CDR3 covers 15 residues. Germline CDR1 and CDR2: LNHDA and SQIVND (reference sequence). Trimming pared 3 bases from V and 3 bases from J, leaving 15 bases between. The CDR3 DNA follows: TGTGCCAGTAGTATGGGGCAGACAGTCGACTACGAGCAGTACTTC. Translation: CASSMGQTVDYEQYF.

The chain employs TRBV29-1 and TRBJ2-7; the match to TRBD1 covers 10 bases. Germline V gene lookup returns CDR1 SQVTM and CDR2 ANQGSEA. The CDR3 length is 12 residues. V was pared by 5 bases and J by 9 bases, with 7 bases of the junction left unmatched. The CDR3 loop reads CSVLRTGGVQYF. The CDR3, as DNA: TGCAGCGTTCTACGGACAGGGGGAGTGCAGTACTTC.

The chain carries TRBV5-6 and TRBJ1-5; D gene ambiguous. This CDR3 is built from 15 residues. V dropped 1 base and J dropped 0 bases, with 8 bases sitting between them. Germline V gene lookup returns CDR1 SGHDT and CDR2 YYEEEE. The CDR3: CASSLWASSNQPQHF. The CDR3 DNA reads TGTGCCAGCAGCTTGTGGGCCAGTAGCAATCAGCCCCAGCATTTT.

The CDR3 loop is CASSPYFPSSTGELFF. The CDR3 DNA reads TGTGCCAGCAGTCCGTACTTCCCCTCGAGCACCGGGGAGCTGTTTTTT. The chain uses TRBV28 and TRBJ2-2; D is unresolved. The CDR3 is made up of 16 amino acids. The germline V gene encodes CDR1 MDHEN and CDR2 SYDVKM. V was cut by 5 bases and J by 4 bases, with 17 bases left in between.

The chain recombines TRBV28 with TRBJ1-4, with 7 bases that match TRBD1. CDR1 is MDHEN and CDR2 is SYDVKM in the germline V gene. The CDR3 totals 16 residues. V lost 4 bases, J lost 4 bases, and 9 bases stayed unmatched. This CDR3 is CASSSTLTGFNEKLFF. The CDR3 DNA is TGTGCCAGCAGTTCTACTCTGACAGGGTTTAATGAAAAACTGTTTTTT.

Comment on this clone: The junction departs from germline at one end; a sequencing error may be responsible. This chain uses TRBV15 with TRBJ2-3; the match to TRBD1 covers 7 bases. Germline assignment: CDR1 LNHNV and CDR2 YYDKDF (reference sequence). This CDR3 has 16 residues. CDR3 nucleotide sequence: TGTGCCGCCAGCAGAGGACAGGTGTCGGGCACAGATACGCAGTATTTT. Protein: CAASRGQVSGTDTQYF.

This chain links TRBV28 with TRBJ1-2, with 7 bases fitting TRBD1. V trimming: 5 bases; J trimming: 5 bases; junction bases outside the gene matches: 8. Germline loops: CDR1 MDHEN, CDR2 SYDVKM. CDR3 length equals 14 residues. The CDR3 sequence is CASSGTGESYGYTF. The CDR3 nucleotides are TGTGCCAGCAGTGGCACAGGGGAGAGTTATGGCTACACCTTC.

Note on this clone: One junction end disagrees with the germline gene, perhaps due to a read error. The chain carries TRBV29-1 and TRBJ1-1; 7 bases are a match to TRBD1. Germline values: CDR1 SQVTM, CDR2 ANQGSEA. This CDR3 region has 13 residues. DNA of the CDR3: TGCAGCGTCGAAGGACAGGTTAGCACTGAAGCTTTCTTT. Translated, it gives CSVEGQVSTEAFF.

As regards this clone: Other DNA sequences in the sample encode the same CDR3. V usage is TRBV6-5 and J usage is TRBJ2-7, with TRBD1 matching 8 bases. The germline CDR1 and CDR2 sequences are MNHEY and SVGAGI. Unmatched junction bases numbered 0, after V lost 0 bases and J lost 2 bases. The CDR3 contains 14 residues. The CDR3 DNA reads as TGTGCCAGCAGTTACTCACAGGGGGCCTACGAGCAGTACTTC. The encoded protein is CASSYSQGAYEQYF.

This chain links TRBV10-2 with TRBJ1-3; no clear D. Germline values: CDR1 WSHSY, CDR2 SAAADI. CDR3 length: 14 amino acids. V lost 7 bases, J lost 2 bases, and 12 bases lay in between. CDR3 DNA sequence: TGCGCCAGCACTGGGCGAAACCCTGGAAACACCATATATTTT. This codes for CASTGRNPGNTIYF.

This rearrangement joins TRBV11-2 to TRBJ1-2; a weak D match, TRBD1 (6 bases). The CDR3 sequence is 16 residues long. CDR1 SGHAT and CDR2 FQNNGV come from the germline V gene. Trimming took off 3 bases at V and 3 bases at J, with 17 bases between the two ends. The CDR3 loop reads CASSFSGDRIDYGYTF. The CDR3 DNA reads TGTGCCAGCAGCTTCTCAGGGGACCGGATCGACTATGGCTACACCTTC.

Only one count was recorded for this clone. This chain uses TRBV4-1 with TRBJ2-7; D remains unclear. The CDR3 consists of 16 residues. V was pared by 0 bases and J by 2 bases, with 14 bases between. The germline CDR1 and CDR2 sequences are MGHRA and YSYEKL. CDR3 sequence (DNA): TGCGCCAGCAGCCAAGATCAGGCAGGATTTACCTACGAGCAGTACTTC. It translates to CASSQDQAGFTYEQYF.

The rearrangement joins TRBV7-8 to TRBJ2-1; TRBD1 matches 9 bases. The V and J ends lost 2 bases and 6 bases, in that order; junction bases with no gene match: 5. The CDR3 runs to 15 residues. Germline V lookup: CDR1 SGHVS, CDR2 FQNEAQ. CDR3 bases: TGTGCCAGCAGCTTACCCCAGACAGGGGGCAATGAGCAGTTCTTC. Its translation is CASSLPQTGGNEQFF.